This TCR beta chain stems from a study of T cell responses to AZD1222 COVID-19 vaccine. On the study more broadly: Analysis merged second doses at about 4 or about 12 weeks. Findings and caveats of the study: Clonal diversity was possibly underestimated, and the donors were mostly white British, with more females. An increase in Spike-specific TCR breadth and depth was observed after two AZD1222 doses.

As regards this clone: Its antigen is still unknown.

In germline, CDR1 is LNHDA, CDR2 SQIVND (reference sequence). V was trimmed by 1 base and J by 5 bases, leaving 9 bases between them. The CDR3 length is 14 residues. Assay: immunoSEQ multiplex PCR; the TCRdb copy retains only in-frame clones and omits some. The sample has 130,000 or so clones, just over 90% seen once. The receptor comes from an adult in good health. This chain links TRBV19 with TRBJ1-5; TRBD1 is a possible D gene (6 bases). Sequenced material: peripheral blood, taken on day 0 of AZD1222 vaccination. CDR3 DNA: TGTGCCAGTAGTATAGTCGCAGGGGATCAGCCCCAGCATTTT. Translated: CASSIVAGDQPQHF.